The next 32 T cell receptor beta chains were all read from a single sample in a study of memory CD4+ T cells and cytomegalovirus serostatus. Produced via immunoSEQ multiplex PCR; TCRdb's table is partial and in-frame only. The repertoire holds around 50,000 clones, with roughly three quarters as singletons. The sort gate was single viable CD3+CD4+CD8-CD45RO+ cells for memory CD4+ T cells. What was sequenced was memory CD4+ T cells from blood. These receptors came from an adult in good health and CMV-seronegative.

The chain is built from TRBV6-5 and TRBJ2-3, with a possible D match to TRBD2 (5 bases). Germline values: CDR1 MNHEY, CDR2 SVGAGI. Deletions cut 6 bases from V and 0 bases from J, with 13 bases between. The CDR3 length is 15 residues. The CDR3 DNA reads TGTGCCAGCAGCCCCCGGGGAACTAGCACAGATACGCAGTATTTT. It is translated as CASSPRGTSTDTQYF.

This sequence joins TRBV4-2 and TRBJ2-1; no definite D call. The CDR3 runs to 15 residues. V gave up 0 bases and J gave up 9 bases, with 15 bases separating them. In germline, CDR1 is LGHNA, CDR2 YNFKEQ. The DNA for the CDR3 is TGTGCCAGCAGCCAAGATCGCGGTAGCCCGCTTGAGCAGTTCTTC. Amino acids: CASSQDRGSPLEQFF.

The chain carries TRBV28 and TRBJ2-2, with D possibly TRBD1 on 6 matching bases. This CDR3 is 12 amino acids long. V lost 6 bases, J lost 5 bases, and 7 bases lay in between. The germline gives CDR1 MDHEN, CDR2 SYDVKM. The CDR3 nucleotides are TGTGCCAGCAGAACAGGGACCGGGGAGCTGTTTTTT. It is translated as CASRTGTGELFF.

This chain connects TRBV5-4 to TRBJ2-7; 9 bases map to TRBD1. Germline V CDR1 and CDR2: SGHNT, YYREEE (reference sequence). Losses at the gene ends were 4 bases for V and 5 bases for J; bases not matched to a gene: 10. The CDR3 is made up of 15 amino acids. CDR3 nucleotides: TGTGCCAGCAGCATAGCCGGGACAGGGAGCCACGAGCAGTACTTC. It is translated as CASSIAGTGSHEQYF.

The rearrangement joins TRBV7-3 to TRBJ2-2, with D unresolved. The V gene's germline CDR1 is SGHTA and CDR2 FQGTGA. Trimming pared 7 bases from V and 6 bases from J, leaving 18 bases between. The CDR3 runs 15 residues. The CDR3 DNA follows: TGTGCCAGCAACCAAGGCCGCCAGGCCGCCGGGGAGCTGTTTTTT. This gives the protein CASNQGRQAAGELFF. The full variable domain, with the rest looked up from reference TRBV7-3 and TRBJ2-2, is GAGVSQTPSNKVTEKGKYVELRCDPISGHTALYWYRQSLGQGPEFLIYFQGTGAADDSGLPNDRFFAVRPEGSVSTLKIQRTERGDSAVYLCASNQGRQAAGELFFGEGSRLTVL.

The chain has TRBV4-1 and TRBJ2-7; possible D gene TRBD2, 5 bases. The V gene lost 3 bases and the J gene lost 2 bases, with 14 bases spanning the gap. There are 15 residues in the CDR3. Germline CDR1 is MGHRA and CDR2 is YSYEKL. CDR3 sequence reads: CASSHRTTGAYEQYF. In nucleotides, the CDR3 is TGCGCCAGCAGCCATCGCACCACCGGGGCCTACGAGCAGTACTTC.

This CDR3 is CASSRGETQYF. The CDR3 coding sequence is TGTGCCAGCAGCCGTGGAGAGACCCAGTACTTC. This chain joins TRBV11-2 and TRBJ2-5; no firm D call. Trimming took 5 bases from V and 4 from J, leaving 5 bases between them. Germline-derived CDR1 and CDR2 are SGHAT and FQNNGV. This CDR3 has 11 amino acids.

This clone was found a few times. The V gene is TRBV5-3, the J gene TRBJ1-4; 7 bases align to TRBD1. TRBV5-3 is known as an ORF, though its function is uncertain. The CDR3 runs to 16 residues. The J segment lost 8 bases and the V segment lost 5 bases, leaving 15 bases of the junction unmatched. In nucleotides, the CDR3 is TGTGCCAGAAGTCCCCCGCCGACAGGGATCGGCGAAAAACTGTTTTTT. It is translated as CARSPPPTGIGEKLFF.

The rearrangement links TRBV10-3 to TRBJ2-5, with no clear D. The germline gives CDR1 ENHRY, CDR2 SYGVKD. The CDR3 extends over 11 amino acids. V lost 2 bases to trimming and J lost 5 bases, with 3 bases between them. The CDR3 coding sequence is TGTGCCATCAGTGAGGGTGAGACCCAGTACTTC. The encoded protein is CAISEGETQYF.

This clone was recorded once. The chain uses TRBV7-3 and TRBJ2-3; D is unclear. Trimming removed 2 bases at V and 2 bases at J, with 11 bases between. The CDR3 is 15 amino acids. The V gene's germline CDR1 is SGHTA and CDR2 FQGTGA. The CDR3 loop is CASSLLRSPTDTQYF. CDR3 nucleotide sequence: TGTGCCAGCAGCTTACTGCGGAGTCCCACAGATACGCAGTATTTT.

This clone has more than one count but fewer than ten. V is TRBV7-9 and J is TRBJ2-2; D might be TRBD2 (6 bases). CDR1 and CDR2 from the germline V gene are SEHNR and FQNEAQ (reference sequence). The germline V and J ends were trimmed by 0 bases and 2 bases, with 19 bases remaining between them. The CDR3 contains 19 residues. In DNA form, the CDR3 reads TGTGCCAGCAGCTTAGCCCTCCCTGAGGTAGCGGTTAACACCGGGGAGCTGTTTTTT. Translation: CASSLALPEVAVNTGELFF.

This sequence joins TRBV28 and TRBJ2-3; unclear D gene. Per the germline V gene, CDR1 is MDHEN and CDR2 is SYDVKM. The germline V and J ends were trimmed by 1 base and 6 bases, with 5 bases remaining between them. The CDR3 loop spans 12 amino acids. CDR3 in amino acids: CASSLSYDTQYF. The CDR3 DNA reads as TGTGCCAGCAGTTTATCGTATGATACGCAGTATTTT.

The V and J genes are TRBV5-6 and TRBJ2-7; TRBD2 aligns across 11 bases. Germline CDR1 is SGHDT and CDR2 is YYEEEE. The CDR3 has 17 amino acids. V gave up 4 bases and J gave up 0 bases; unmatched junction bases: 9. This CDR3 reads CASSGGLAGLSSYEQYF. The CDR3 nucleotides are TGTGCCAGCAGCGGCGGACTAGCGGGCCTGAGCTCCTACGAGCAGTACTTC.

The chain carries TRBV4-2 and TRBJ2-5; D may be TRBD2 (5 bases). The CDR3 is made up of 14 amino acids. V lost 1 base, J lost 4 bases, and 10 bases lay in between. Germline-derived CDR1 and CDR2 are LGHNA and YNFKEQ. The CDR3 is CASSQGAGGETQYF. As DNA, the CDR3 is TGTGCCAGCAGCCAAGGGGCCGGAGGAGAGACCCAGTACTTC.

This clone was seen a handful of times. J is TRBJ2-6 and V is TRBV28, with TRBD1 as a possible D gene (6 bases). CDR3 length equals 19 residues. Trimming left V 3 bases short and J 0 bases short, with 18 bases between. The germline gives CDR1 MDHEN, CDR2 SYDVKM. CDR3 amino acids: CASSFRKGDTLSGANVLTF. As DNA, the CDR3 is TGTGCCAGCAGTTTTCGAAAAGGGGACACCCTCTCTGGGGCCAACGTCCTGACTTTC.

This chain joins TRBV10-3 and TRBJ1-5; possible D gene TRBD1, 5 bases. Germline-derived CDR1 and CDR2 are ENHRY and SYGVKD. V was trimmed by 4 bases and J by 1 base, leaving 8 bases between them. The CDR3 totals 14 residues. CDR3 residues: CAISVTGSNQPQHF. In DNA form, the CDR3 reads TGTGCCATCAGTGTTACAGGAAGCAATCAGCCCCAGCATTTT.

Here the CDR3 reads CASSEVDSGRSWEQYF. In DNA, the CDR3 is TGTGCCAGCAGTGAAGTCGATAGCGGGAGATCCTGGGAGCAGTACTTC. The chain recombines TRBV6-1 with TRBJ2-7; 9 positions match TRBD2. The CDR3 totals 16 residues. Per the germline V gene, CDR1 is MNHNS and CDR2 is SASEGT. J lost 7 bases, V lost 1 base, and 11 bases had no gene match.

This clone was seen only a few times. This rearrangement joins TRBV29-1 to TRBJ1-1; D is possibly TRBD1 (5 bases). CDR3 size: 14 residues. Germline CDR1 SQVTM, CDR2 ANQGSEA. The V and J ends lost 7 bases and 2 bases respectively, with 17 bases between them. The CDR3, as DNA: TGCAGCGCCGGGACGACAGTCTTCAACACTGAAGCTTTCTTT. Translation gives CSAGTTVFNTEAFF.

This clone was counted a few times. The V call is TRBV30, the J call TRBJ1-5; TRBD1 matches 8 bases. The CDR3 spans 13 residues. CDR1 is GTSNPN, CDR2 SVGIG, per germline (reference sequence). The ends lost 4 bases at V and 3 bases at J; junction bases unmatched: 2. The CDR3 reads CAWTGGDNQPQHF. The CDR3 region has the DNA TGTGCCTGGACAGGGGGCGACAATCAGCCCCAGCATTTT.

The CDR3 coding sequence is TGCGCCAGTCATCCGGGACAGGGTCGTCTAGTCCACGAGCAGTACTTC. It codes for CASHPGQGRLVHEQYF. The rearrangement links TRBV10-1 to TRBJ2-7; 9 bases are shared with TRBD1. The CDR3 length is 16 residues. V lost 9 bases and J lost 5; bases outside the gene matches: 17. Per germline, CDR1 WNHNN and CDR2 SYGVQD (reference sequence).

The chain carries TRBV5-1 and TRBJ2-7; D perhaps matches TRBD2 (6 bases). The CDR3 extends over 14 amino acids. V gave up 4 bases and J gave up 5 bases, with 16 bases separating them. Germline lookup yields CDR1 SGHRS and CDR2 YFSETQ. CDR3 sequence (DNA): TGCGCCAGCAGCACATTGGGGGGAGCCAACGAGCAGTACTTC. This gives the protein CASSTLGGANEQYF.

The chain carries TRBV28 and TRBJ2-3, with 8 nucleotides matching TRBD2. The CDR3 totals 15 residues. J lost 2 bases, V lost 5 bases, and 6 bases had no gene match. Germline CDR1 and CDR2: MDHEN and SYDVKM. CDR3 loop: CASSALADSTDTQYF. The DNA of the CDR3 is TGTGCCAGCAGTGCACTAGCGGATTCCACAGATACGCAGTATTTT.

The chain is built from TRBV19 and TRBJ2-2; a weak D match, TRBD1 (6 bases). V lost 4 bases to trimming and J lost 8 bases, with 20 bases between them. The CDR3 covers 16 residues. Germline V lookup: CDR1 LNHDA, CDR2 SQIVND (reference sequence). CDR3 sequence reads: CASSTSGTQGRGELFF. The CDR3 DNA sequence: TGTGCCAGTAGTACCTCCGGGACACAGGGCCGGGGGGAGCTGTTTTTT.

The CDR3, as DNA: TGTGCCAGCAGCTCCCCGACAGGGTTTTTGGAGACCCAGTACTTC. Translated: CASSSPTGFLETQYF. V usage is TRBV11-1 and J usage is TRBJ2-5; 7 positions agree with TRBD1. CDR1 and CDR2 (germline): SGHAT, FQDESV (reference sequence). V lost 4 bases, J lost 5 bases, and 10 bases stayed unmatched. CDR3 length: 15 amino acids. Using reference TRBV11-1 and TRBJ2-5 for the parts outside the CDR3, the full variable domain is EAEVAQSPRYKITEKSQAVAFWCDPISGHATLYWYRQILGQGPELLVQFQDESVVDDSQLPKDRFSAERLKGVDSTLKIQPAELGDSAMYLCASSSPTGFLETQYFGPGTRLLVL.

The V call is TRBV2, the J call TRBJ1-4; D is perhaps TRBD1 (5 bases). The CDR3 totals 15 residues. Germline-derived CDR1 and CDR2 are SNHLY and FYNNEI. Trimming pared 6 bases from V and 3 bases from J, leaving 14 bases between. The CDR3: CASRATDKANEKLFF. The CDR3 DNA reads TGTGCCAGCAGAGCGACGGACAAAGCTAATGAAAAACTGTTTTTT. Looking up the rest from reference TRBV2 and TRBJ1-4 gives the full variable domain: EPEVTQTPSHQVTQMGQEVILRCVPISNHLYFYWYRQILGQKVEFLVSFYNNEISEKSEIFDDQFSVERPDGSNFTLKIRSTKLEDSAMYFCASRATDKANEKLFFGSGTQLSVL.

This clone has only one observation. CDR3 DNA sequence: TGTGCCAGCAGCTCACGAAGTTACAATGAGCAGTTCTTC. Its protein product is CASSSRSYNEQFF. The genes are TRBV5-8 and TRBJ2-1; no definite D call. This CDR3 spans 13 amino acids. V shed 3 bases and J shed 4 bases, with 8 bases lying between them. Germline assignment: CDR1 SGHTS and CDR2 YDEGEE.

This clone was recorded once. The rearrangement links TRBV6-6 to TRBJ2-7; perhaps D is TRBD1 or TRBD2 (5 bases each). CDR1 is MNHNY, CDR2 SVGAGI, per germline (reference sequence). Trimming took 2 bases from V and 9 from J, leaving 11 bases between them. The CDR3 is 12 amino acids. CDR3 residues: CASSYGPGGQYF. The CDR3 DNA follows: TGTGCCAGCAGTTACGGCCCTGGGGGGCAGTACTTC.

The V gene is TRBV6-5, the J gene TRBJ2-2; D is possibly TRBD1 (6 bases). The V gene lost 6 bases and the J gene lost 0 bases, with 11 bases spanning the gap. The V gene's germline CDR1 is MNHEY and CDR2 SVGAGI. This CDR3 region has 15 residues. CDR3 in amino acids: CASRLRQANTGELFF. The DNA for the CDR3 is TGTGCCAGCAGGCTAAGACAGGCGAACACCGGGGAGCTGTTTTTT.

The chain joins TRBV6-1 to TRBJ1-5; 12 bases are shared with TRBD1. Germline V gene data show CDR1 as MNHNS and CDR2 as SASEGT. The CDR3 runs to 15 residues. V shed 5 bases, J shed 6 bases, and the junction held 5 bases outside the gene matches. The CDR3 region has the DNA TGTGCCAGCAGTTCCGGGACAGGGGGCCTTCAGCCCCAGCATTTT. It specifies CASSSGTGGLQPQHF.

The chain is built from TRBV5-4 and TRBJ2-1; TRBD2 matches at 7 bases. CDR1 is SGHNT and CDR2 is YYREEE in the germline V gene (reference sequence). Trimming took 0 bases from V and 9 from J; bases not matched to a gene: 12. The CDR3 totals 16 residues. CDR3 sequence reads: CASSLEVRGNEAEQFF. CDR3 nucleotides: TGTGCCAGCAGCTTGGAAGTGCGGGGGAACGAGGCTGAGCAGTTCTTC.

This chain connects TRBV7-9 to TRBJ2-1, with a tentative D call TRBD2 (6 bases). V was pared by 5 bases and J by 7 bases, with 15 bases between. The germline gives CDR1 SEHNR, CDR2 FQNEAQ (reference sequence). The CDR3 totals 14 residues. CDR3 sequence: CASSPSRGFNEQFF. The CDR3 nucleotides are TGTGCCAGCAGCCCCAGCCGGGGGTTTAATGAGCAGTTCTTC.

This clone has only a few counts. This sequence joins TRBV6-6 and TRBJ2-7, with TRBD2 matching over 10 bases. Germline lookup yields CDR1 MNHNY and CDR2 SVGAGI (reference sequence). The length of the CDR3 is 15 residues. V was pared by 5 bases and J by 0 bases, with 4 bases of the junction left unmatched. The CDR3 sequence is CASSQLAGSSYEQYF. CDR3 nucleotides: TGTGCCAGCAGTCAACTAGCGGGAAGCTCCTACGAGCAGTACTTC.